This T cell receptor (beta chain) is from a study of OX40 agonist ivuxolimab in advanced cancers. Assay: immunoSEQ multiplex PCR; the TCRdb copy retains only in-frame clones and omits some. The sample consists of 35,000 to 45,000 clones, about 90% of them appearing once. Concerning this clone: The antigen is not known.

General study results and limits: People who partly responded at 0.1-3.0 mg/kg had some of the least clonal expansion seen.

V shed 5 bases, J shed 1 base, and the junction held 7 bases outside the gene matches. This CDR3 spans 15 amino acids. Germline CDR1 SNHLY, CDR2 FYNNEI. This sequence joins TRBV2 and TRBJ2-7; 8 bases agree with TRBD2. The material was CD4+ or CD8+ T cells sorted from blood, obtained in a trial of the OX40 agonist ivuxolimab. The receptor was derived from an adult with an advanced solid tumor such as melanoma, head and neck, liver or kidney cancer. The DNA of the CDR3 is TGTGCCAGCAGTATGAGCGGGGGCCCTTCCTACGAGCAGTACTTC. Encoded protein: CASSMSGGPSYEQYF.